This T cell receptor beta chain was recorded in a study of regulatory T cells in long-lasting Graves disease. Regarding the study as a whole: New patients shared about 880 public clonotypes, fewer than the 2,500 to 3,500 shared by persistent patients.

Germline values: CDR1 KGHSH, CDR2 LQKENI. V lost 8 bases, J lost 2 bases, and 6 bases stayed unmatched. The CDR3 runs to 15 residues. Documented time point: newly diagnosed GD, antithyroid drugs for less than 3 months. PBMC-derived RNA was used for the TCR library. Blood from the periphery, around 10 milliliters in all, was drawn into EDTA tubes. This clonotype was observed a few times. Its matching antigen is unknown. In building TCR beta libraries, iRepertoire HTBI primers were used together with Arm-PCR of CDR3 regions. Under the authors' procedure: Identification yielded approximately 67 TRBV and 15 or so TRBJ segments across samples. Using its own MiXCR run on the multiplex PCR reads, TCRdb lists one record per CDR3 protein. The V and J calls, along with clone size, are taken from TCRdb and not from the paper's own processing. The sample includes around 460,000 distinct CDR3 sequences, 13% to 15% seen only once; the top ten take approximately 19%.

Another study also made use of these data, one on T cells in Graves' hyperthyroidism and ophthalmopathy. From that study: Patients were excluded for uncontrolled infection, other autoimmune disease, pregnancy or lactation.

This clonotype originated in a woman between 50 and 59 years old with Graves disease. Sequenced material: peripheral blood mononuclear cells (PBMCs), taken at new diagnosis, from a patient treated with antithyroid drugs. The chain joins TRBV18 to TRBJ2-1; the match to TRBD2 covers 10 bases. The CDR3 region has the DNA TGTGCCAGCGCTCTAGCGGGAGCAACCTACAATGAGCAGTTCTTC. Residues: CASALAGATYNEQFF.